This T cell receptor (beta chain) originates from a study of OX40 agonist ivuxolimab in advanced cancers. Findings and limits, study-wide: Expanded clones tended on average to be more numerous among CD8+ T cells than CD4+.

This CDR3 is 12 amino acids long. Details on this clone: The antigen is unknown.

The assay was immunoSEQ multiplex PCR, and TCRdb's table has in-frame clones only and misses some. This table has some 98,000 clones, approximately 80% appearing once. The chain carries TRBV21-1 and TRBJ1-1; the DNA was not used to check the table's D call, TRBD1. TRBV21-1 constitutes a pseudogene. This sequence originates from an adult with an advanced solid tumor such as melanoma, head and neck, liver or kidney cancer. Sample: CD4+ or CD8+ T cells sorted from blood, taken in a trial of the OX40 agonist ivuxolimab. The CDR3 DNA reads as TGTGCCAGCAGCACCATAGGACAGGAAGCTTTCTTT. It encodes CASSTIGQEAFF.